This T cell receptor beta chain was sequenced for a study of blood T cells in healthy people across ages. The second PCR ran about 6 to 11 cycles with a sample-barcoded 5' primer and J-beta primers. TCRdb processed the 5' RACE reads anew with MiXCR; each CDR3 protein has one entry. The data hold 900,000 to 950,000 distinct CDR3 sequences, with 25% to 30% observed a single time. Samples each yielded at least 5 micrograms of total RNA. The sample also formed part of further work on T cells of mothers and their children. That investigation notes: Whatever RNA was extracted went entirely into cDNA synthesis, at approximately 1.4 ug per 15 ul. Each child contributed 2.5 million to 3.5 million TCR beta CDR3 reads, while each mother contributed over 9 million.

The sequenced material came from blood. This TCR was sampled from a middle-aged woman in good health.

CDR3 protein: CASGGGGGNYGYTF. Written as DNA, the CDR3 is TGTGCCAGCGGCGGGGGAGGTGGTAACTATGGCTACACCTTC. The chain joins TRBV9 to TRBJ1-2, with D perhaps matching TRBD1 (5 bases). Trimming cost V 7 bases and J 1 base, with 14 bases left between them. The CDR3 sequence is 14 residues long. The germline V gene has CDR1 SGDLS and CDR2 YYNGEE.